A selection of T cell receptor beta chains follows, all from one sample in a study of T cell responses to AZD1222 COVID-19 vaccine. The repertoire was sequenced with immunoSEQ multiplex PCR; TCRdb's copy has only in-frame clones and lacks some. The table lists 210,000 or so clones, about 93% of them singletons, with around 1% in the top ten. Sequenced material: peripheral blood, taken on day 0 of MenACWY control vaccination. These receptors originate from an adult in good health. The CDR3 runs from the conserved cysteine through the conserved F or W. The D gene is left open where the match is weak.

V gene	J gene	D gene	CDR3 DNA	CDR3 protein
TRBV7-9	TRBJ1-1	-	TGTGCCAGCAGCCCATATGAAATGAACACTGAAGCTTTCTTT	CASSPYEMNTEAFF
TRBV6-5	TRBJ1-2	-	TGTGCCACAACGAGAGGGACAAGGGATGGCTACACCTTC	CATTRGTRDGYTF
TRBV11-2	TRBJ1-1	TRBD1	TGTGCCAGCAGCCGAGGGACAGGGGCGAGGACTGAAGCTTTCTTT	CASSRGTGARTEAFF
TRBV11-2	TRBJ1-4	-	TGTGCCAGCAGCTGGGGTCAAAGGGAAAAACTGTTTTTT	CASSWGQREKLFF
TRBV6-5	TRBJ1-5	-	TGTGCCAGCAGTTACTCGGCCACCCGTCCTCAGCCCCAGCATTTT	CASSYSATRPQPQHF
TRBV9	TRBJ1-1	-	TGTGCCAGCAGCGTAACGACTTTTGGGCCGAAAGCTTTCTTT	CASSVTTFGPKAFF
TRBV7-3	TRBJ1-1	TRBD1	TGTGCCAGCAGACGGGACAGGGCCCCCACTGAAGCTTTCTTT	CASRRDRAPTEAFF
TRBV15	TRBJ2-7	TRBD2	TGTGCCACCAGCGCTAGCGGGGGGGCCCACGAGCAGTACTTC	CATSASGGAHEQYF
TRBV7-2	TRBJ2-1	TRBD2	TGTGCCAGCAGCTTAGCGTCTAGCGGGGGGGCGCGAAATGAGCAGTTCTTC	CASSLASSGGARNEQFF
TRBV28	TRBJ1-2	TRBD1	TGTGCCAGCGGGCAGGGGGCGCGGGGCTACACCTTC	CASGQGARGYTF
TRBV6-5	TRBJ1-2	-	TGTGCCAGCAGGCCTTTCAGGGACCCGAGCTATGGCTACACCTTC	CASRPFRDPSYGYTF